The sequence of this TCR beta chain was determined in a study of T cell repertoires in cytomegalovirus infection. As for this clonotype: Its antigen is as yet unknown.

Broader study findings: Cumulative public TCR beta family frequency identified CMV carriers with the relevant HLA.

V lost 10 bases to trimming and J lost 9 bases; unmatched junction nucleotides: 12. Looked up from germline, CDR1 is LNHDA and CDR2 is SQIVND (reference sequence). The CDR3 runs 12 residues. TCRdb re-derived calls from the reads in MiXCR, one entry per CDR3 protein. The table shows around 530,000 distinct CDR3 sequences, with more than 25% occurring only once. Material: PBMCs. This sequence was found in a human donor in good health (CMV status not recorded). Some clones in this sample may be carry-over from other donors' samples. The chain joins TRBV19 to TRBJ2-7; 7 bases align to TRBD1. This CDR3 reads CATDRKTGPQYV. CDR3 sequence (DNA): TGTGCCACCGACCGGAAGACAGGGCCGCAGTACGTC.